Following are 26 T cell receptor beta chains from one sample sequenced in a study of lymphopenia after photon versus proton radiotherapy. Only in-frame clones appear in the TCRdb table, and some are missing; sequencing was by immunoSEQ multiplex PCR. The data show more than 11,000 clones, with under 90% seen just once and 27% held by the top ten. The sample consisted of peripheral blood, taken from a patient treated with photon-based radiotherapy. The receptors shown here come from a man between 45 and 60 years old with gastric cancer.

The chain combines TRBV15 with TRBJ2-1, with D possibly being TRBD1 (5 bases). V lost 0 bases and J lost 9, with 12 bases in between. The CDR3 contains 14 residues. Germline-derived CDR1 and CDR2 are LNHNV and YYDKDF (reference sequence). CDR3 amino acids: CATSRDRSQAEQFF. In DNA form, the CDR3 reads TGTGCCACCAGCAGAGATCGGTCACAGGCTGAGCAGTTCTTC.

This clone was seen once. The gene calls are TRBV18 and TRBJ2-5; D gene ambiguous. The CDR3 is 12 amino acids. In germline, CDR1 is KGHSH, CDR2 LQKENI. The ends were cut back, 2 bases at V and 5 bases at J, with 6 bases in the middle. CDR3 nucleotide sequence: TGTGCCAGCTCACCAGGGCCGGAGACCCAGTACTTC. Translated: CASSPGPETQYF.

The CDR3 DNA reads TGTGCCAGCAGCGTGCTGGCCGGACGTACTAACTATGGCTACACCTTC. It encodes CASSVLAGRTNYGYTF. This chain links TRBV9 with TRBJ1-2, with D uncertain. Trimming took off 2 bases at V and 0 bases at J, with 14 bases between the two ends. The CDR3 sequence is 16 residues long. The germline V gene has CDR1 SGDLS and CDR2 YYNGEE.

The chain employs TRBV25-1 and TRBJ2-5; D may be TRBD1 or TRBD2 (5 bases each). Germline V gives CDR1 MGHDK, CDR2 SYGVNS. This CDR3 contains 17 residues. The V and J ends lost 2 bases and 5 bases respectively, with 21 bases between them. The CDR3 bases are TGTGCCAGCAGTGAAAGTTTTGGGACGGGGCGAGGGGAGACCCAGTACTTC. It specifies CASSESFGTGRGETQYF.

V and J are TRBV18 and TRBJ1-4; unclear D gene. CDR1 is KGHSH, CDR2 LQKENI, per germline. V was shortened by 5 bases and J by 5 bases, with 3 bases between the two germline ends. The CDR3 consists of 11 residues. DNA for the CDR3: TGTGCCAGCTCAAGCAATGAAAAACTGTTTTTT. Its translation is CASSSNEKLFF.

This chain uses TRBV5-1 with TRBJ2-2, with 8 positions matching TRBD1. V shed 0 bases, J shed 6 bases, and the junction held 4 bases outside the gene matches. Per the germline V gene, CDR1 is SGHRS and CDR2 is YFSETQ. CDR3 length: 15 residues. CDR3 sequence: CASSLGATGAGELFF. CDR3 DNA: TGCGCCAGCAGCTTGGGGGCGACAGGGGCCGGGGAGCTGTTTTTT.

The V call is TRBV30, the J call TRBJ2-1; TRBD2 aligns across 8 bases. The germline CDR1 and CDR2 sequences are GTSNPN and SVGIG (reference sequence). The CDR3 extends over 15 amino acids. Trimming took 5 bases from V and 0 from J; bases not matched to a gene: 6. The CDR3 sequence: CAWGSGESSYNEQFF. The DNA of the CDR3 is TGTGCCTGGGGTAGCGGGGAAAGCTCCTACAATGAGCAGTTCTTC.

The rearrangement joins TRBV9 to TRBJ1-1; D is undetermined. The CDR3 spans 14 residues. Germline loops: CDR1 SGDLS, CDR2 YYNGEE. Trimming took off 0 bases at V and 1 base at J, with 7 bases between the two ends. CDR3 protein: CASSVAPGNTEAFF. The CDR3 nucleotides are TGTGCCAGCAGCGTAGCTCCGGGGAACACTGAAGCTTTCTTT.

The chain has TRBV12-5 and TRBJ1-5; tentatively, D is TRBD1 (5 bases). With 2 bases removed from V and 3 bases from J, the gap between germline ends came to 20 bases. There are 18 residues in the CDR3. CDR1 LGHNT and CDR2 FRNRAP come from the germline V gene. CDR3 protein: CASGLIVRWDPINQPQHF. The CDR3 DNA sequence: TGTGCTAGTGGTTTGATAGTCCGGTGGGACCCCATCAATCAGCCCCAGCATTTT.

The CDR3, as DNA: TGCGCCAGCAGCCAAAAGACAGGGAACTACGAGCAGTACTTC. Translation gives CASSQKTGNYEQYF. This rearrangement joins TRBV4-3 to TRBJ2-5; TRBD1 matches 7 bases. The J call may be in error: the DNA end matches TRBJ2-7 better. CDR3 length: 14 residues. The germline V gene has CDR1 LGHNA and CDR2 YSLEER.

The chain has TRBV14 and TRBJ2-3, with 7 nucleotides matching TRBD2. The germline gives CDR1 SGHDN, CDR2 FVKESK. The CDR3 covers 13 residues. J was trimmed by 4 bases and V by 4 bases; bases with no gene match: 2. CDR3 region: CASSRGGPDTQYF. The CDR3 DNA reads TGTGCCAGCAGCCGGGGGGGACCAGATACGCAGTATTTT.

This chain connects TRBV5-1 to TRBJ2-5, with D hard to call. Per the germline V gene, CDR1 is SGHRS and CDR2 is YFSETQ. V was pared by 4 bases and J by 0 bases, with 10 bases between. This CDR3 is built from 14 residues. CDR3 region: CASSAASYQETQYF. The DNA of the CDR3 is TGCGCCAGCAGCGCAGCAAGTTACCAAGAGACCCAGTACTTC.

The CDR3 spells CASSYSIDSYGYTF. CDR3 sequence (DNA): TGTGCCAGCAGTTACTCCATCGACAGCTATGGCTACACCTTC. The chain links TRBV6-6 to TRBJ1-2; the D gene is possibly TRBD1 (5 bases). CDR3 length: 14 amino acids. Trimming took off 0 bases at V and 4 bases at J, with 9 bases between the two ends. Per the germline V gene, CDR1 is MNHNY and CDR2 is SVGAGI (reference sequence).

The CDR3 sequence is CASSPRRDRDQETQYF. In DNA form, the CDR3 reads TGTGCCAGCAGCCCCCGAAGGGACAGGGACCAAGAGACCCAGTACTTC. This chain uses TRBV21-1 with TRBJ2-5; the DNA was not compared with TRBD1, the D call given in the table. TRBV21-1 is tagged as a pseudogene. There are 16 residues in the CDR3.

The J gene is TRBJ2-3, the V gene TRBV5-4; 8 bases are shared with TRBD2. Germline V gene lookup returns CDR1 SGHNT and CDR2 YYREEE (reference sequence). The V segment lost 2 bases and the J segment 0 bases; nucleotides outside the gene matches: 2. The CDR3 has 15 residues. CDR3 sequence (DNA): TGTGCCAGCAGCTTTAGCGGGGCAAGCACAGATACGCAGTATTTT. Translation: CASSFSGASTDTQYF.

The V call is TRBV6-1, the J call TRBJ1-4; no clear D gene. Germline V gene data show CDR1 as MNHNS and CDR2 as SASEGT. The CDR3 totals 13 residues. The V end was cut by 3 bases, the J end by 2 bases, with 4 bases between. In DNA, the CDR3 is TGTGCCAGCAGTGATTTCACTAATGAAAAACTGTTTTTT. It translates to CASSDFTNEKLFF.

The rearrangement joins TRBV18 to TRBJ2-5, with 8 bases that match TRBD2. Trimming removed 5 bases from V and 4 bases from J; junction bases left unmatched: 6. This CDR3 comprises 14 residues. Germline CDR1 KGHSH, CDR2 LQKENI. As DNA, the CDR3 is TGTGCCAGCTCATACGGGGGGGCCCGAGAGACCCAGTACTTC. Residues: CASSYGGARETQYF.

This clone has more than one count but fewer than ten. The chain's CDR3 is CASVPLAGGPQTQYF. DNA for the CDR3: TGTGCCAGCGTACCGCTAGCGGGGGGGCCGCAGACCCAGTACTTC. The chain is built from TRBV7-6 and TRBJ2-5; 12 bases match TRBD2. The V and J ends lost 8 bases and 6 bases, in that order; junction bases with no gene match: 10. CDR1 SGHVS and CDR2 FNYEAQ come from the germline V gene. This CDR3 is built from 15 residues.

This chain joins TRBV19 and TRBJ1-2; D call uncertain. Germline loops: CDR1 LNHDA, CDR2 SQIVND (reference sequence). V was pared by 6 bases and J by 0 bases, with 11 bases between. This CDR3 region has 14 residues. CDR3 in amino acids: CASRTPSSNYGYTF. The CDR3 DNA reads TGTGCCAGTAGGACTCCGTCCTCTAACTATGGCTACACCTTC.

The V call is TRBV19, the J call TRBJ1-4; TRBD1 matches 7 bases. V shed 4 bases, J shed 0 bases, and the junction held 8 bases outside the gene matches. Germline assignment: CDR1 LNHDA and CDR2 SQIVND (reference sequence). CDR3 size: 17 residues. This CDR3 is CASSTRTGSATNEKLFF. The CDR3 nucleotides read TGTGCCAGTAGTACCCGGACAGGTTCTGCAACTAATGAAAAACTGTTTTTT.

V usage is TRBV6-4 and J usage is TRBJ2-1; TRBD2 matches at 11 bases. V lost 5 bases and J lost 6; bases outside the gene matches: 3. The CDR3 covers 14 residues. Germline CDR1 is MRHNA and CDR2 is SNTAGT. The CDR3: CASSSGTSGNEQFF. CDR3 DNA sequence: TGTGCCAGCAGTTCCGGGACTAGCGGCAATGAGCAGTTCTTC.

The chain carries TRBV2 and TRBJ1-5, with D possibly TRBD1 on 5 matching bases. V gave up 4 bases and J gave up 6 bases, with 7 bases separating them. This CDR3 is built from 12 residues. Germline CDR1 reads SNHLY; CDR2 reads FYNNEI. The CDR3 coding sequence is TGTGCCAGCAGTGGGGGCTCTCAGCCCCAGCATTTT. This translates into CASSGGSQPQHF.

The chain combines TRBV5-1 with TRBJ1-2; D ambiguous. This CDR3 is 13 amino acids long. Trimming pared 5 bases from V and 6 bases from J, leaving 14 bases between. CDR1 is SGHRS and CDR2 is YFSETQ in the germline V gene. CDR3 region: CASSYDGLDGYTF. The CDR3 coding sequence is TGCGCCAGCAGTTACGACGGCCTCGATGGCTACACCTTC.

The chain couples TRBV5-1 to TRBJ2-1, with D maybe TRBD2 (5 bases). The CDR3 runs to 16 residues. The ends were cut back, 1 base at V and 0 bases at J, with 11 bases in the middle. Germline CDR1 and CDR2: SGHRS and YFSETQ. CDR3 in DNA: TGCGCCAGCAGCTTGAAGGTAACTAGCTCCTACAATGAGCAGTTCTTC. It specifies CASSLKVTSSYNEQFF. Using reference TRBV5-1 and TRBJ2-1 for the parts outside the CDR3, the full variable domain is KAGVTQTPRYLIKTRGQQVTLSCSPISGHRSVSWYQQTPGQGLQFLFEYFSETQRNKGNFPGRFSGRQFSNSRSEMNVSTLELGDSALYLCASSLKVTSSYNEQFFGPGTRLTVL.

The chain uses TRBV9 and TRBJ1-6; D is uncertain. CDR1 SGDLS and CDR2 YYNGEE come from the germline V gene. The length of the CDR3 is 13 residues. With 4 bases removed from V and 7 bases from J, the gap between germline ends came to 9 bases. The CDR3 nucleotides are TGTGCCAGCAGCAAGGCGGGGAATTCACCCCTCCACTTT. Protein product: CASSKAGNSPLHF.

The rearrangement joins TRBV7-2 to TRBJ2-7, with 9 bases lining up with TRBD1. V gave up 1 base and J gave up 2 bases; unmatched junction bases: 3. CDR1 and CDR2 from the germline V gene are SGHTA and FQGNSA. The CDR3 spans 15 residues. CDR3 coding DNA: TGTGCCAGCAGCTTAGTGGGACAGGGAACCTACGAGCAGTACTTC. Protein product: CASSLVGQGTYEQYF. Combining the CDR3 with reference TRBV7-2 and TRBJ2-7 gives the whole variable domain GAGVSQSPSNKVTEKGKDVELRCDPISGHTALYWYRQSLGQGLEFLIYFQGNSAPDKSGLPSDRFSAERTGGSVSTLTIQRTQQEDSAVYLCASSLVGQGTYEQYFGPGTRLTVT.